A single TCR beta chain is shown here with its context. Antigen unknown. The data were obtained in a study of cytomegalovirus exposure and HLA in healthy donors. Primers included in the PCR were 60 Vbeta and 13 Jbeta primers. Produced via immunoSEQ multiplex PCR; TCRdb's table is partial and in-frame only. Seen here are some 150,000 clones, around 90% observed once, and the top ten hold about 0.93%. Overall study results and limits: Several top significant clusters appeared, in a later analysis, to be linked to common viral pathogens. TCR beta chains numbering some 150 were designated cytomegalovirus-associated.

V lost 0 bases to trimming and J lost 0 bases, with 6 bases between them. The CDR3 has 14 residues. CDR1 is SGHNT and CDR2 is YYREEE in the germline V gene (reference sequence). V is TRBV5-4 and J is TRBJ1-1, with D tentatively TRBD1 (5 bases). This sequence was found in a woman aged 25 to 39 in good health and CMV-seronegative. The sequenced sample was PBMCs. CDR3 residues: CASSLGQMNTEAFF. As DNA, the CDR3 is TGTGCCAGCAGCTTGGGACAGATGAACACTGAAGCTTTCTTT.